The text below deals with one T cell receptor (beta chain). The clone's antigen remains unknown. No per-base quality is available; no much larger clone lies one base away. Patients with autoimmune disease history or receiving systemic immunosuppression were excluded from the trial. Peripheral blood for TCR sequencing was collected from all dose cohorts at baseline, on cycle 4 day 1, and on cycle 7 day 1. The samples were drawn from a first-in-human, open-label, multicenter phase I dose-escalation trial of ivuxolimab. Adults with locally advanced or metastatic head and neck squamous cell, hepatocellular, melanoma or renal cell carcinoma were enrolled in the trial. CD4+ and CD8+ T cells were sorted separately from peripheral blood before TCR sequencing. This sample was included in a study of OX40 agonist ivuxolimab in advanced cancers. Turning to the overall study: Ivuxolimab, which targeted the costimulatory receptor OX40 (CD134), was an agonistic, fully human IgG2 monoclonal antibody. In the dose-escalation cohort, 75% to 90% of patients were male, and the mean age was 60 years with a range of about 20 to 80. The monotherapy dose-escalation portion (N of about 47 patients) of the phase I ivuxolimab trial is reported in the paper. Intravenous ivuxolimab was administered to patients every 2 weeks at six dose levels: 0.01, 0.1, 0.3, 1.5, 3 and 10 mg/kg. Partial responses occurred in three dose-escalation patients: two with cutaneous melanoma and one with hepatocellular carcinoma. Patients were allowed to have had prior anti-PD-1, anti-PD-L1 or anti-CTLA-4 therapy, and around two fifths of the dose-escalation patients had been treated with checkpoint inhibitors. Peripheral TCRbeta sequencing was intended to test whether TCR sequence diversity was altered and clonal T-cell expansion was caused by ivuxolimab. Of the approximately 54 dose-escalation patients, hepatocellular carcinoma was present in about 20, melanoma in around 15, renal cell carcinoma in 9 and head and neck cancer in 9. Study-wide findings and limitations: In partial responders in the 0.1-3.0 mg/kg groups, normalized peripheral clonal expansion was found to be among the lowest, especially among CD8+ T cells. The antigen specificity of the clonally expanded peripheral T cells was not determined. After ivuxolimab, more expanded clones were found on average in CD8+ T cells than in CD4+ T cells. Low levels of normalized T-cell clonal expansion were also shown by some nonresponding patients. At doses from 0.1 to 3.0 mg/kg, clonal expansion was seen in both CD4+ and CD8+ blood T cells between baseline and week 6.

Genomic DNA was extracted from sorted cells for sequencing of the TCRbeta CDR3 region. The immunoSEQ Assay was used for sequencing of TCRbeta CDR3 regions. Here the immuneACCESS table is served through TCRdb, limited to in-frame sequences with V and J called. Missing clones are a known gap in these copies; in checked studies unresolved V genes cover under half, and the rest lacks a known reason. This sample lists roughly 80,000 clones; roughly 91% were detected once. The ten largest clones represent around 0.31% of the sample. From cysteine to phenylalanine, the CDR3 is 16 amino acids long. Only the CDR3 part of the read is kept: 48 bases, read in frame from the first base. The germline V gene yields SGHTA for CDR1 and FQGNSA for CDR2. V and J lose 5 bases and 6 bases, and a span of 20 bases separates them.

Rearrangement joined TRBV7-2 to TRBJ2-1, and possibly TRBD2, on 6 matching bases. The input for sequencing was CD4+ or CD8+ T cells sorted from blood, taken in a trial of the OX40 agonist ivuxolimab. The receptor was isolated from an adult with an advanced solid tumor such as melanoma, head and neck, liver or kidney cancer. The encoded CDR3 is CASSAAGTFTLNEQFF. The sequence in DNA is TGTGCCAGCAGCGCCGCTGGGACTTTTACTCTCAATGAGCAGTTCTTC.